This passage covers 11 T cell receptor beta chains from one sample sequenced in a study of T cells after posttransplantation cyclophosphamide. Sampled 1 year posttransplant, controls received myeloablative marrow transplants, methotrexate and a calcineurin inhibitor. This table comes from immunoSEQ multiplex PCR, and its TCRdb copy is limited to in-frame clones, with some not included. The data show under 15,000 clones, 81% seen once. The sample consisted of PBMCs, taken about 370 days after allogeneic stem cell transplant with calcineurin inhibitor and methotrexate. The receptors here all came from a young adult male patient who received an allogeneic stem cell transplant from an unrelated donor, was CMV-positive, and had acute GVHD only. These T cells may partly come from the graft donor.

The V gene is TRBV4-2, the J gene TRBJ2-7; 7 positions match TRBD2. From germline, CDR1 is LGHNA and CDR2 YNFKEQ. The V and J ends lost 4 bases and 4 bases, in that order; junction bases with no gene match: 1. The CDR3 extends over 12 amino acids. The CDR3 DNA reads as TGTGCCAGCAGCCCCGGGGGGTACGAGCAGTACTTC. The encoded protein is CASSPGGYEQYF.

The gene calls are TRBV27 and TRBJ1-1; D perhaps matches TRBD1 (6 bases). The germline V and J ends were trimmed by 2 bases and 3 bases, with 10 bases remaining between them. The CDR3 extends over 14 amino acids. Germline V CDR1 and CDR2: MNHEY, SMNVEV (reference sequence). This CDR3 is CASSLQGSDTEAFF. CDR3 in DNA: TGTGCCAGCAGTTTACAGGGGTCCGACACTGAAGCTTTCTTT.

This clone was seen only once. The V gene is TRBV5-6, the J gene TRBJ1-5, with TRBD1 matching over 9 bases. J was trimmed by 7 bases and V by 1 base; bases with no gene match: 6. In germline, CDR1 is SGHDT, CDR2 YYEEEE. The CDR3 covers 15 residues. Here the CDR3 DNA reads TGTGCCAGCAGCTTGTGGGACAGGGAAGGACAGCCCCAGCATTTT. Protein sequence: CASSLWDREGQPQHF.

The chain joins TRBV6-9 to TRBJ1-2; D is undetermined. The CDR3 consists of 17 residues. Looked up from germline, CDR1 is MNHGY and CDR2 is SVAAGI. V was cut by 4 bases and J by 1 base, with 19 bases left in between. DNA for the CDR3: TGTGCCAGCAGTTGCTCGGAAACACTACCCAGTAACTATGGCTACACCTTC. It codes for CASSCSETLPSNYGYTF.

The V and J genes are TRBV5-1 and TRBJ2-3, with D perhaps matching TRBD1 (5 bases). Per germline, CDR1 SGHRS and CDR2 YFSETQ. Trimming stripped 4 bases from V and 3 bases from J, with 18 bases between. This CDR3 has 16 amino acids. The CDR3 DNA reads TGCGCCAGCAGCCCAAGGGGCTTTGAGTCGACAGATACGCAGTATTTT. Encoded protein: CASSPRGFESTDTQYF.

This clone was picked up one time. The CDR3 DNA is TGCGCCAGCAGCCAAGATCCCCCAGGGCCCTGGGATGAGCAGTTCTTC. Translation: CASSQDPPGPWDEQFF. V is TRBV4-1 and J is TRBJ2-1, with a weak D call TRBD1 (5 bases). With 0 bases removed from V and 8 bases from J, the gap between germline ends came to 17 bases. Germline V gives CDR1 MGHRA, CDR2 YSYEKL. The CDR3 extends over 16 amino acids.

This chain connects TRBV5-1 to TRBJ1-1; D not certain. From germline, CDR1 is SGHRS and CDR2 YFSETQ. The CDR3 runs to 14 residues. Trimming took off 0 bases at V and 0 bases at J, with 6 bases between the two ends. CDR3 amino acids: CASSLAPVNTEAFF. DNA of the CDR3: TGCGCCAGCAGCTTGGCCCCTGTGAACACTGAAGCTTTCTTT.

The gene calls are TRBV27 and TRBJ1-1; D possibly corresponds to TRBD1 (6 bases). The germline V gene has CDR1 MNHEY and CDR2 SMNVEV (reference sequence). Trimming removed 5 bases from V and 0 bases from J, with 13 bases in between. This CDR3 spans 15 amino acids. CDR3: CASSRPGHLNTEAFF. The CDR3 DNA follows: TGTGCCAGCAGTCGTCCGGGACATCTGAACACTGAAGCTTTCTTT.

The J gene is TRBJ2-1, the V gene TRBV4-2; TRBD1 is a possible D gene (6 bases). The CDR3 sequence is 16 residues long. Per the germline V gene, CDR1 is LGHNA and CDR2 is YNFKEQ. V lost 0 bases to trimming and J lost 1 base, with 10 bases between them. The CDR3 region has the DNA TGTGCCAGCAGCCAAGAACAGGGCGGTTCCTACAATGAGCAGTTCTTC. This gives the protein CASSQEQGGSYNEQFF.

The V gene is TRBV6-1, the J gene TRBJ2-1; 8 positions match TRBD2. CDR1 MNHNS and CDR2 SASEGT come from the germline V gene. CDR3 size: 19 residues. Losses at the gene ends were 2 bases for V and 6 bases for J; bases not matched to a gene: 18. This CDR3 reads CASSEFQPWEAGAGNEQFF. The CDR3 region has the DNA TGTGCCAGCAGTGAATTTCAGCCTTGGGAAGCGGGAGCGGGCAATGAGCAGTTCTTC.

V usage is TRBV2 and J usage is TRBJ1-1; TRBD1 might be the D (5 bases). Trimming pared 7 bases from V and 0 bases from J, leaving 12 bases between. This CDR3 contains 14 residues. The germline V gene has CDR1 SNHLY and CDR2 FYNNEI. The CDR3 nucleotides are TGTGCCAGCATTCCGCGACAGATGAACACTGAAGCTTTCTTT. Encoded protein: CASIPRQMNTEAFF.